This section outlines one T cell receptor beta chain sequence together with its context. The sample originates from a study of shared clonotypes between healthy human individuals. Genomic DNA belonging to each subset was distributed in equal measure over several immunoSEQ plates. Sequenced by immunoSEQ multiplex PCR; TCRdb stores in-frame clones only, minus some. Counted here are 700,000 to 950,000 clones, about 97% occurring once; the ten biggest clones make up about 0.25%. The CDR3 is 16 residues long. Germline assignment: CDR1 LNHNV and CDR2 YYDKDF (reference sequence). With 7 bases removed from V and 5 bases from J, the gap between germline ends came to 23 bases. Positive CCR7 selection of CD45RO-negative cells yielded the naive CD8 cells, and terminally differentiated effector memory CD45RA+ cells were excluded.

Source material: naive CD8+ T cells sorted from blood. The rearrangement links TRBV15 to TRBJ2-5, with D perhaps TRBD2 (5 bases). This clonotype was obtained from a man aged 25 to 40 in good health. The CDR3 protein is CATTPLMESGGETQYF. In DNA, the CDR3 is TGTGCCACCACCCCATTAATGGAGTCCGGCGGGGAGACCCAGTACTTC.